These 29 T cell receptor beta chains originate from one sample sequenced in a study of cytomegalovirus exposure and HLA in healthy donors. PCR involved 60 Vbeta and 13 Jbeta primers. Sequencing was performed with immunoSEQ multiplex PCR; in TCRdb, only in-frame clones are kept and a portion is missing. The table shows around 200,000 clones, with 77% occurring only once. Material for sequencing was PBMCs. The receptor set was obtained from a female donor in good health and CMV-seronegative.

As concerns this clone: At one end, the junction sequence differs from germline, possibly due to a read error. The chain is built from TRBV7-2 and TRBJ1-3; D is undetermined. Looked up from germline, CDR1 is SGHTA and CDR2 is FQGNSA. The CDR3 totals 14 residues. The CDR3 DNA sequence: TGTGCCAGTAGCTTAGCCTACTCTGGAAACACCATATATTTT. Amino acid sequence: CASSLAYSGNTIYF.

The genes are TRBV7-9 and TRBJ1-2; a possible D gene is TRBD1 (6 bases). V was clipped by 5 bases and J by 3 bases, with 16 bases between them. The CDR3 has 15 amino acids. Germline V gene sequence: CDR1 SEHNR, CDR2 FQNEAQ (reference sequence). Written as DNA, the CDR3 is TGTGCCAGCAGCCTATTAGGGGGTATGGACTATGGCTACACCTTC. It yields the protein CASSLLGGMDYGYTF.

The rearrangement uses TRBV5-1 and TRBJ1-1; D gene uncertain. Deletions cut 0 bases from V and 4 bases from J, with 16 bases between. The germline V gene encodes CDR1 SGHRS and CDR2 YFSETQ. The CDR3 is made up of 16 amino acids. CDR3 nucleotides: TGCGCCAGCAGCTTGGGCTTGGGCAGTGTGTCCACTGAAGCTTTCTTT. Its translation: CASSLGLGSVSTEAFF.

The chain uses TRBV11-2 and TRBJ2-2; 15 bases map to TRBD2. Germline V gives CDR1 SGHAT, CDR2 FQNNGV. V was pared by 5 bases and J by 5 bases, with 3 bases of the junction left unmatched. The CDR3 is 16 residues long. The CDR3 DNA reads as TGTGCCAGCAGCCGGACTAGCGGGGGGGAGACCGGGGAGCTGTTTTTT. Its translation is CASSRTSGGETGELFF.

V gene TRBV29-1 combines with J gene TRBJ2-1; TRBD1 aligns across 7 bases. J gave up 0 bases and V 0 bases, and 2 bases lay outside the gene matches. The CDR3 is 15 amino acids. The germline CDR1 and CDR2 sequences are SQVTM and ANQGSEA. The CDR3 here is CSVEDRGSSYNEQFF. The CDR3 DNA reads TGCAGCGTTGAAGACAGGGGGAGCTCCTACAATGAGCAGTTCTTC.

This chain links TRBV28 with TRBJ1-2; 8 nucleotides match TRBD1. Looked up from germline, CDR1 is MDHEN and CDR2 is SYDVKM. The CDR3 sequence is 15 residues long. V dropped 7 bases and J dropped 2; count of bases not matched to a gene: 9. CDR3 nucleotide sequence: TGTGCCAGCACCACCCCGACAGGGGAAAACTATGGCTACACCTTC. This gives the protein CASTTPTGENYGYTF.

In this sample, this clone turned up once. The rearrangement links TRBV1 to TRBJ1-2; the tabulated D call, TRBD1, remains unverified against the DNA. TRBV1 is listed as a pseudogene. The CDR3 runs to 15 residues. This chain's CDR3 is CTSRRNRDRSYGYTF. As DNA, the CDR3 is TGCACCAGCCGCCGCAACAGGGATCGGAGCTATGGCTACACCTTC.

This sequence joins TRBV10-1 and TRBJ1-5, with unresolved D. V was trimmed by 7 bases and J by 7 bases, leaving 14 bases between them. This CDR3 has 13 residues. Germline V gene lookup returns CDR1 WNHNN and CDR2 SYGVQD (reference sequence). CDR3 region: CASILFSHQPQHF. DNA of the CDR3: TGCGCCAGCATTCTATTTTCCCACCAGCCCCAGCATTTT.

This chain uses TRBV5-1 with TRBJ1-1; D is unclear. Germline CDR1 SGHRS, CDR2 YFSETQ. The CDR3 covers 14 residues. Trimming left V 4 bases short and J 8 bases short, with 18 bases between. The CDR3 DNA follows: TGCGCCAGCAGCCCTCCTGGAGCCTTTGAGGAAGCTTTCTTT. It is translated as CASSPPGAFEEAFF. Using reference TRBV5-1 and TRBJ1-1 for the parts outside the CDR3, the full variable domain is KAGVTQTPRYLIKTRGQQVTLSCSPISGHRSVSWYQQTPGQGLQFLFEYFSETQRNKGNFPGRFSGRQFSNSRSEMNVSTLELGDSALYLCASSPPGAFEEAFFGQGTRLTVV.

The chain employs TRBV5-1 and TRBJ2-6; tentatively, D is TRBD1 (6 bases). CDR3 length equals 20 residues. V gave up 2 bases and J gave up 0 bases, with 21 bases separating them. CDR1 SGHRS and CDR2 YFSETQ come from the germline V gene. The CDR3, as DNA: TGCGCCAGCAGCTTTTTGGTCCGGCAGGGGCGCCCCTCTGGGGCCAACGTCCTGACTTTC. This gives the protein CASSFLVRQGRPSGANVLTF.

This clone has just one count. The rearrangement joins TRBV19 to TRBJ2-5; TRBD1 might be the D (6 bases). Trimming stripped 5 bases from V and 0 bases from J, with 13 bases between. This CDR3 is 15 amino acids long. The germline V gene has CDR1 LNHDA and CDR2 SQIVND (reference sequence). This CDR3 reads CASSRPTGYQETQYF. As DNA, the CDR3 is TGTGCCAGTAGTCGTCCCACAGGGTACCAAGAGACCCAGTACTTC. The full variable domain, its missing parts supplied by reference TRBV19 and TRBJ2-5, is DGGITQSPKYLFRKEGQNVTLSCEQNLNHDAMYWYRQDPGQGLRLIYYSQIVNDFQKGDIAEGYSVSREKKESFPLTVTSAQKNPTAFYLCASSRPTGYQETQYFGPGTRLLVL.

V and J are TRBV15 and TRBJ1-1, with 7 bases aligning to TRBD1. The CDR3 runs to 17 residues. Germline V gene lookup returns CDR1 LNHNV and CDR2 YYDKDF (reference sequence). The V gene end was trimmed by 0 bases and the J gene end by 4 bases; junction bases not matched to a gene: 11. The CDR3 DNA follows: TGTGCCACCAGCAGAGAGACAGGGAAACTTATCGGCACTGAAGCTTTCTTT. This gives the protein CATSRETGKLIGTEAFF. The full variable domain, completed using reference TRBV15 and TRBJ1-1, is DAMVIQNPRYQVTQFGKPVTLSCSQTLNHNVMYWYQQKSSQAPKLLFHYYDKDFNNEADTPDNFQSRRPNTSFCFLDIRSPGLGDTAMYLCATSRETGKLIGTEAFFGQGTRLTVV.

This sequence joins TRBV5-1 and TRBJ2-7; 9 bases are a match to TRBD1. With 4 bases clipped from V and 6 bases from J, the junction kept 11 bases outside the gene matches. This CDR3 comprises 15 residues. Germline V gene lookup returns CDR1 SGHRS and CDR2 YFSETQ. CDR3: CASSQDRGRVGEQYF. The DNA of the CDR3 is TGCGCCAGCAGCCAGGACAGGGGTCGAGTGGGCGAGCAGTACTTC.

This clone is a singleton in its sample. At one of its ends the junction is not consistent with the germline gene, which may arise from a read error. This chain links TRBV7-7 with TRBJ2-1, with D possibly being TRBD2 (6 bases). Germline-derived CDR1 and CDR2 are SSHAT and FNYEAQ (reference sequence). CDR3 length equals 14 residues. The CDR3 sequence: CASSSLTSPNEQFF. CDR3 bases: TGTGCTAGCAGCTCCTTGACTAGTCCCAATGAGCAGTTCTTC.

This clone was recorded once. V usage is TRBV30 and J usage is TRBJ1-6; D is undetermined. This CDR3 contains 15 residues. Germline V gene data show CDR1 as GTSNPN and CDR2 as SVGIG (reference sequence). The V gene lost 1 base and the J gene lost 0 bases, with 7 bases spanning the gap. The CDR3 DNA reads as TGTGCCTGGAGTGCGGGTAGCTCCTATAATTCACCCCTCCACTTT. Protein product: CAWSAGSSYNSPLHF.

The chain couples TRBV9 to TRBJ2-7; 8 bases fit TRBD2. This CDR3 region has 15 residues. V shed 0 bases and J 4 bases; nucleotides not matched to a gene: 6. Germline CDR1 SGDLS, CDR2 YYNGEE. The CDR3 loop reads CASSVGLAWTYEQYF. DNA of the CDR3: TGTGCCAGCAGCGTAGGACTAGCGTGGACGTACGAGCAGTACTTC.

This rearrangement joins TRBV9 to TRBJ2-5; 10 bases line up with TRBD2. CDR1 and CDR2 (germline): SGDLS, YYNGEE. This CDR3 spans 17 amino acids. With V trimmed by 0 bases and J by 2 bases, 7 bases remained unmatched. The CDR3: CASSVAWTSGGQETQYF. CDR3 coding DNA: TGTGCCAGCAGCGTAGCCTGGACTAGCGGCGGGCAAGAGACCCAGTACTTC.

The chain combines TRBV15 with TRBJ2-3, with 13 bases lining up with TRBD2. The CDR3 runs 17 residues. Trimming removed 8 bases from V and 3 bases from J; junction bases left unmatched: 11. Per the germline V gene, CDR1 is LNHNV and CDR2 is YYDKDF (reference sequence). The DNA for the CDR3 is TGTGCCACCTCCGCGAAACTACTAGCGGGAGGGACAGATACGCAGTATTTT. This encodes CATSAKLLAGGTDTQYF.

The chain has TRBV28 and TRBJ1-1, with D perhaps matching TRBD1 (5 bases). Germline CDR1 is MDHEN and CDR2 is SYDVKM. The CDR3 sequence is 17 residues long. V lost 2 bases, J lost 1 base, and 17 bases lay in between. Here the CDR3 DNA reads TGTGCCAGCAGTTTAAATGGGGCTCAAGGACCGAACACTGAAGCTTTCTTT. Its translation is CASSLNGAQGPNTEAFF.

The chain employs TRBV14 and TRBJ2-7, with D possibly TRBD2 on 5 matching bases. CDR1 and CDR2 from the germline V gene are SGHDN and FVKESK. The CDR3 has 13 amino acids. Trimming took off 5 bases at V and 3 bases at J, with 11 bases between the two ends. CDR3 nucleotides: TGTGCCAGCAGCTACGCTAGCTACTACGAGCAGTACTTC. Translating it yields CASSYASYYEQYF.

The rearrangement uses TRBV29-1 and TRBJ2-5, with TRBD1 as a possible D gene (6 bases). The CDR3 covers 13 residues. Trimming left V 3 bases short and J 5 bases short, with 13 bases between. Germline CDR1 SQVTM, CDR2 ANQGSEA. The CDR3 nucleotides are TGCAGCGTTGAGAGGGGGAGCACCGAGACCCAGTACTTC. It yields the protein CSVERGSTETQYF.

The chain has TRBV19 and TRBJ2-3; tentative D call: TRBD2 (6 bases). Germline V lookup: CDR1 LNHDA, CDR2 SQIVND (reference sequence). V was trimmed by 4 bases and J by 5 bases, leaving 16 bases between them. The CDR3 covers 15 residues. The CDR3 reads CASSTLLGGGDTQYF. The CDR3 DNA sequence: TGTGCCAGTAGTACCCTCCTGGGGGGAGGAGATACGCAGTATTTT.

This clone is medium-sized within its sample. The V and J genes are TRBV6-5 and TRBJ1-1, with D tentatively TRBD1 (6 bases). Germline CDR1 MNHEY, CDR2 SVGAGI. The CDR3 totals 15 residues. V lost 0 bases to trimming and J lost 0 bases, with 8 bases between them. This CDR3 is CASSYSWTVNTEAFF. The DNA of the CDR3 is TGTGCCAGCAGTTACTCCTGGACAGTGAACACTGAAGCTTTCTTT.

This clone has a single count. This chain links TRBV6-4 with TRBJ1-1; TRBD1 aligns across 7 bases. The germline V gene has CDR1 MRHNA and CDR2 SNTAGT. This CDR3 comprises 13 residues. With 4 bases clipped from V and 7 bases from J, the junction kept 6 bases outside the gene matches. The CDR3 protein is CASSVERDSEAFF. Written as DNA, the CDR3 is TGTGCCAGCAGTGTAGAGAGGGACAGTGAAGCTTTCTTT.

The chain is built from TRBV6-6 and TRBJ2-3; 8 bases line up with TRBD1. The CDR3 spans 15 residues. Germline lookup yields CDR1 MNHNY and CDR2 SVGAGI (reference sequence). With 8 bases clipped from V and 0 bases from J, the junction kept 7 bases outside the gene matches. The CDR3, as DNA: TGTGCCAGCGAGACAGGGGACACTAGCACAGATACGCAGTATTTT. It specifies CASETGDTSTDTQYF.

The chain has TRBV19 and TRBJ1-6; 7 bases are a match to TRBD1. This CDR3 comprises 15 residues. CDR1 and CDR2 from the germline V gene are LNHDA and SQIVND (reference sequence). After removal of 4 bases from V and 8 bases from J, the junction contained 8 bases not matched to a gene. The CDR3 bases are TGTGCCAGTAGTACGACAGGGAACGGGGATTCACCCCTCCACTTT. This codes for CASSTTGNGDSPLHF.

The rearrangement links TRBV7-3 to TRBJ2-5; TRBD2 matches 7 bases. V shed 1 base, J shed 2 bases, and the junction held 4 bases outside the gene matches. CDR1 is SGHTA, CDR2 FQGTGA, per germline. The CDR3 spans 15 residues. CDR3 sequence reads: CASSLSGGTQETQYF. The CDR3 DNA reads as TGTGCCAGCAGCTTAAGCGGGGGTACACAAGAGACCCAGTACTTC.

The chain carries TRBV18 and TRBJ1-3; 10 bases agree with TRBD1. The CDR3 length is 15 residues. V was clipped by 3 bases and J by 8 bases; unmatched bases: 7. CDR1 and CDR2 (germline): KGHSH, LQKENI. DNA for the CDR3: TGTGCCAGCTCACCTGGACAGGGGGAAAGGGACACCATATATTTT. Translated: CASSPGQGERDTIYF.

The rearrangement joins TRBV7-2 to TRBJ2-7; 9 bases agree with TRBD2. V gave up 5 bases and J gave up 2 bases; unmatched junction bases: 4. The CDR3 runs 14 residues. Germline V gene sequence: CDR1 SGHTA, CDR2 FQGNSA. CDR3 sequence reads: CASSAGTSTYEQYF. The CDR3 DNA is TGTGCCAGCAGCGCCGGGACTAGCACCTACGAGCAGTACTTC.